This T cell receptor (beta chain) was sequenced during a study of molecular identifiers for immune sequencing clone quantification. About the research overall: Naive CD8 cell RNA, from around 20,000 or 100,000 cells, was split five ways in replicates, with four sequenced.

Preparation methods for the bulk TCR libraries were those previously described, with listed TCR primers. TCRdb re-called the PCR reads through MiXCR, storing one row per CDR3 protein. The sample records hundreds of thousands of distinct CDR3 sequences, about a fifth being singletons. Findings and caveats of the study: Clones above 20 RNA copies held over 98% of effector molecules, under 1% in naive cells. Highly expanded clone sizes could be underestimated by identical TCR molecules sharing a barcode.

Germline CDR1 is GTSNPN and CDR2 is SVGIG (reference sequence). The CDR3 spans 14 residues. The junction had 6 bases not matched to a gene; V was cut back by 5 bases and J by 3 bases. This clonotype was seen a handful of times. No antigen is known for it. The source material was naive CD8+ T cells from blood, with Jurkat cell RNA spiked in. Described subset: FACS-sorted CD8+CD4-CCR7+CD45RA+ naive T cells. The receptor was isolated from a human donor in good health. Some libraries in this study had Jurkat cell RNA spiked in. The chain uses TRBV30 and TRBJ2-2, with 7 bases matching TRBD2. The CDR3 protein is CAWGGDADTGELFF. CDR3 DNA: TGTGCCTGGGGGGGGGACGCCGACACCGGGGAGCTGTTTTTT.